A selection of T cell receptor beta chains follows, all from one sample in a study of blood T cell repertoires in COVID-19. Clones were sequenced by immunoSEQ multiplex PCR, and TCRdb holds only the in-frame ones, with some missing. The sample shows over 150,000 clones, about 91% of them seen only once. The source material was peripheral blood. The receptor set was obtained from a woman aged 60-75 years who had recovered from COVID-19. CDR3s leave out the opening cysteine and the closing phenylalanine or tryptophan. Each record gives: clone size, J gene, V gene, CDR3 protein. A row's size may be missing; if present it is once, few, many or a size class.

abundance: NA; j_gene: TRBJ2-1; v_gene: TRBV18; CDR3aa: ASSPPQGGEQF
abundance: once; j_gene: TRBJ1-4; v_gene: TRBV7-6; CDR3aa: ASSWTGPNEKLF
abundance: NA; j_gene: TRBJ2-1; v_gene: TRBV5-4; CDR3aa: ASSLKDTGAQQF
abundance: NA; j_gene: TRBJ1-6; v_gene: TRBV15; CDR3aa: ATSRDFIGQGNSPLH
abundance: once; j_gene: TRBJ2-5; v_gene: TRBV7-8; CDR3aa: ASSLLAGYQETQY
abundance: NA; j_gene: TRBJ2-2; v_gene: TRBV9; CDR3aa: ASSVAGSTGELF
abundance: NA; j_gene: TRBJ2-2; v_gene: TRBV25-1; CDR3aa: ASSEPNTGELF
abundance: NA; j_gene: TRBJ2-7; v_gene: TRBV5-1; CDR3aa: ASSSVGQGAYEQY
abundance: NA; j_gene: TRBJ2-2; v_gene: TRBV28; CDR3aa: ASTGGVRVGELF
abundance: once; j_gene: TRBJ2-5; v_gene: TRBV3-1/TRBV3-2; CDR3aa: ASSSSEETQY
abundance: NA; j_gene: TRBJ2-1; v_gene: TRBV9; CDR3aa: ASSVWGRNNEQF
abundance: NA; j_gene: TRBJ2-5; v_gene: TRBV5-1; CDR3aa: ASSLDRVETQY
abundance: NA; j_gene: TRBJ2-7; v_gene: TRBV5-1; CDR3aa: ASSLSPGIVYEQY
abundance: NA; j_gene: TRBJ1-4; v_gene: TRBV7-9; CDR3aa: ASSLGGTGFGKLF
abundance: NA; j_gene: TRBJ2-3; v_gene: TRBV4-3; CDR3aa: ASSQQFGGAGDTQY
abundance: NA; j_gene: TRBJ1-1; v_gene: TRBV29-1; CDR3aa: SVEDLLGQGGVTEAF
abundance: NA; j_gene: TRBJ2-1; v_gene: TRBV12-3/TRBV12-4; CDR3aa: ASNLLNEQF
abundance: NA; j_gene: TRBJ1-6; v_gene: TRBV5-4; CDR3aa: ASSPQFSYNSPLH
abundance: NA; j_gene: TRBJ2-5; v_gene: TRBV24-1; CDR3aa: ATSQTGIETQY
abundance: NA; j_gene: TRBJ1-1; v_gene: TRBV5-1; CDR3aa: ASSNSQNRGVNTEAF
abundance: NA; j_gene: TRBJ2-3; v_gene: TRBV4-3; CDR3aa: ASSRHSGGDTDTQY
abundance: NA; j_gene: TRBJ1-6; v_gene: TRBV6-6; CDR3aa: ASSYEGGTGGSPLH
abundance: NA; j_gene: TRBJ1-3; v_gene: TRBV6-1; CDR3aa: ASSESPTGRNTIY
abundance: NA; j_gene: TRBJ2-7; v_gene: TRBV28; CDR3aa: ASSSPDRAHEQY
abundance: NA; j_gene: TRBJ2-5; v_gene: TRBV12-3/TRBV12-4; CDR3aa: ASSLAQETQY
abundance: NA; j_gene: TRBJ2-3; v_gene: TRBV5-1; CDR3aa: ASSSAGGHGDTQY
abundance: NA; j_gene: TRBJ1-2; v_gene: TRBV6-5; CDR3aa: ASSPRGVLKSGYT
abundance: once; j_gene: TRBJ2-7; v_gene: TRBV2; CDR3aa: ASRLTGTSSYEQY
abundance: NA; j_gene: TRBJ1-2; v_gene: TRBV19; CDR3aa: ASSSPRSFEAGYT
abundance: NA; j_gene: TRBJ1-5; v_gene: TRBV7-2; CDR3aa: ASSFTHTGGNQPQH
abundance: NA; j_gene: TRBJ1-3; v_gene: TRBV28; CDR3aa: ASSLYGQGGNTIY
abundance: few; j_gene: TRBJ1-2; v_gene: TRBV3-1/TRBV3-2; CDR3aa: ASSQREAGNYGYT
abundance: NA; j_gene: TRBJ1-1; v_gene: TRBV19; CDR3aa: ASFLRENPRAF
abundance: few; j_gene: TRBJ2-3; v_gene: TRBV20-1; CDR3aa: SASVLGTSGTDTQY
abundance: NA; j_gene: TRBJ2-1; v_gene: TRBV5-1; CDR3aa: ASSLVGGRVNEQF
abundance: NA; j_gene: TRBJ1-5; v_gene: TRBV19; CDR3aa: ARESGLGLNQPQH
abundance: NA; j_gene: TRBJ2-1; v_gene: TRBV3-1/TRBV3-2; CDR3aa: ASSQEGLAGAYNEQF